This entry lists 15 T cell receptor beta chains sequenced from one sample in a study of blood T cell repertoires in COVID-19. The table came from immunoSEQ multiplex PCR; TCRdb's copy has only in-frame clones and leaves some out. This sample has more than 250,000 clones, with about nine tenths found just once. Sequencing was carried out using peripheral blood. The receptors were gathered from a man aged 50 or older with active or convalescent COVID-19.

The rearrangement uses TRBV7-8 and TRBJ2-1; 15 nucleotides line up with TRBD2. Germline V gives CDR1 SGHVS, CDR2 FQNEAQ. This CDR3 spans 18 amino acids. The junction had 10 bases not matched to a gene; V was cut back by 3 bases and J by 7 bases. The CDR3 reads CASSFDGLAGGPANEQFF. CDR3 nucleotides: TGTGCCAGCAGCTTCGACGGACTAGCGGGAGGGCCGGCGAATGAGCAGTTCTTC.

The chain joins TRBV5-1 to TRBJ2-7, with D maybe TRBD1 (6 bases). Germline V gene lookup returns CDR1 SGHRS and CDR2 YFSETQ. CDR3 length: 14 amino acids. The V gene lost 4 bases and the J gene lost 0 bases, with 11 bases spanning the gap. The CDR3, as DNA: TGCGCCAGCAGCCGGGACATCAGCTCCTACGAGCAGTACTTC. Protein sequence: CASSRDISSYEQYF. The whole variable domain, remainder taken from reference TRBV5-1 and TRBJ2-7, is KAGVTQTPRYLIKTRGQQVTLSCSPISGHRSVSWYQQTPGQGLQFLFEYFSETQRNKGNFPGRFSGRQFSNSRSEMNVSTLELGDSALYLCASSRDISSYEQYFGPGTRLTVT.

CDR3 DNA: TGTGCCAGCTCGTACAGGGATAGCTACGAGCAGTACTTC. Protein: CASSYRDSYEQYF. The J gene is TRBJ2-7, the V gene TRBV18; weak D call: TRBD1 (6 bases). Trimming left V 6 bases short and J 3 bases short, with 12 bases between. There are 13 residues in the CDR3. Germline CDR1 reads KGHSH; CDR2 reads LQKENI.

V is TRBV28 and J is TRBJ1-2; 11 bases line up with TRBD1. Germline lookup yields CDR1 MDHEN and CDR2 SYDVKM. CDR3 length: 16 amino acids. J lost 4 bases, V lost 6 bases, and 10 bases had no gene match. CDR3: CASSPRTGGYGYGYTF. The CDR3 DNA sequence: TGTGCCAGCAGCCCGAGGACAGGGGGCTATGGCTATGGCTACACCTTC.

The chain combines TRBV5-4 with TRBJ2-1; 11 nucleotides agree with TRBD2. The length of the CDR3 is 15 residues. J gave up 1 base and V 7 bases, and 4 bases lay outside the gene matches. The germline V gene encodes CDR1 SGHNT and CDR2 YYREEE (reference sequence). In nucleotides, the CDR3 is TGTGCCAGCGGAACTAGCGGGAGATCCTACAATGAGCAGTTCTTC. It yields the protein CASGTSGRSYNEQFF. The whole variable domain, filled in from reference TRBV5-4 and TRBJ2-1, reads ETGVTQSPTHLIKTRGQQVTLRCSSQSGHNTVSWYQQALGQGPQFIFQYYREEENGRGNFPPRFSGLQFPNYSSELNVNALELDDSALYLCASGTSGRSYNEQFFGPGTRLTVL.

This rearrangement joins TRBV5-1 to TRBJ2-7, with D tentatively TRBD1 (6 bases). The CDR3 has 14 residues. The germline gives CDR1 SGHRS, CDR2 YFSETQ. Trimming stripped 6 bases from V and 6 bases from J, with 19 bases between. The CDR3 reads CASTSGTTDVEQYF. CDR3 coding DNA: TGCGCCAGCACCTCCGGGACAACCGATGTCGAGCAGTACTTC.

This chain links TRBV2 with TRBJ2-7, with 8 bases aligning to TRBD2. CDR3 length: 13 residues. The V segment lost 6 bases and the J segment 2 bases; nucleotides outside the gene matches: 3. Germline values: CDR1 SNHLY, CDR2 FYNNEI. CDR3 in amino acids: CASSPSGPYEQYF. As DNA, the CDR3 is TGTGCCAGCAGCCCTAGCGGGCCCTACGAGCAGTACTTC. Combining the CDR3 with reference TRBV2 and TRBJ2-7 gives the whole variable domain EPEVTQTPSHQVTQMGQEVILRCVPISNHLYFYWYRQILGQKVEFLVSFYNNEISEKSEIFDDQFSVERPDGSNFTLKIRSTKLEDSAMYFCASSPSGPYEQYFGPGTRLTVT.

This chain links TRBV10-2 with TRBJ1-3, with 7 bases aligning to TRBD1. The CDR3 is made up of 13 amino acids. J gave up 2 bases and V 6 bases, and 1 base lay outside the gene matches. CDR1 and CDR2 (germline): WSHSY, SAAADI. The CDR3 bases are TGCGCCAGCAGGGGGACAGCTGGAAACACCATATATTTT. It yields the protein CASRGTAGNTIYF.

V gene TRBV28 combines with J gene TRBJ2-3; TRBD2 agrees at 14 bases. Germline V CDR1 and CDR2: MDHEN, SYDVKM. The trim removed 7 bases at V and 3 bases at J, leaving 9 bases unmatched. The CDR3 is 17 amino acids. The CDR3 DNA is TGTGCCAGCAAGCCTGGGACTAGCGGGAGTCGTACAGATACGCAGTATTTT. Translated, it gives CASKPGTSGSRTDTQYF.

The chain combines TRBV19 with TRBJ2-7; D is ambiguous. The CDR3 length is 13 residues. Trimming took off 3 bases at V and 2 bases at J, with 8 bases between the two ends. The V gene's germline CDR1 is LNHDA and CDR2 SQIVND (reference sequence). The CDR3 loop reads CASSMSLTYEQYF. As DNA, the CDR3 is TGTGCCAGTAGTATGTCACTGACCTACGAGCAGTACTTC.

The rearrangement uses TRBV28 and TRBJ1-2; D ambiguous. CDR1 MDHEN and CDR2 SYDVKM come from the germline V gene. The CDR3 contains 16 residues. The V end was cut by 4 bases, the J end by 4 bases, with 19 bases between. In nucleotides, the CDR3 is TGTGCCAGCAGTTCAGGAACGGTCCCCCCCAGCTATGGCTACACCTTC. Amino acid sequence: CASSSGTVPPSYGYTF.

The V gene is TRBV5-4, the J gene TRBJ2-3; 9 bases match TRBD2. The CDR3 contains 16 residues. Germline values: CDR1 SGHNT, CDR2 YYREEE (reference sequence). The V and J ends lost 4 bases and 0 bases, in that order; junction bases with no gene match: 6. CDR3 sequence: CASSQPTSGSTDTQYF. The CDR3 DNA reads as TGTGCCAGCAGCCAACCGACTAGCGGAAGCACAGATACGCAGTATTTT.

The chain carries TRBV5-1 and TRBJ2-7; a possible D gene is TRBD1 (7 bases). V lost 4 bases to trimming and J lost 2 bases, with 13 bases between them. CDR3 length equals 14 residues. Germline CDR1 is SGHRS and CDR2 is YFSETQ. CDR3 coding DNA: TGCGCCAGCAGCGCGGGACAGCCTACCTACGAGCAGTACTTC. It yields the protein CASSAGQPTYEQYF.

J is TRBJ2-2 and V is TRBV6-5; 12 bases are shared with TRBD2. Unmatched junction bases numbered 3, after V lost 5 bases and J lost 5 bases. Germline lookup yields CDR1 MNHEY and CDR2 SVGAGI. This CDR3 spans 15 amino acids. The CDR3 DNA is TGTGCCAGCAGTACGACTAGCGGGAGAACCGGGGAGCTGTTTTTT. This sequence encodes CASSTTSGRTGELFF.

This chain uses TRBV6-5 with TRBJ1-3; D is ambiguous. The ends were cut back, 7 bases at V and 4 bases at J, with 5 bases in the middle. The CDR3 covers 11 residues. CDR1 and CDR2 from the germline V gene are MNHEY and SVGAGI. This chain's CDR3 is CASTRGNTIYF. The DNA for the CDR3 is TGTGCCAGCACCAGGGGAAACACCATATATTTT.